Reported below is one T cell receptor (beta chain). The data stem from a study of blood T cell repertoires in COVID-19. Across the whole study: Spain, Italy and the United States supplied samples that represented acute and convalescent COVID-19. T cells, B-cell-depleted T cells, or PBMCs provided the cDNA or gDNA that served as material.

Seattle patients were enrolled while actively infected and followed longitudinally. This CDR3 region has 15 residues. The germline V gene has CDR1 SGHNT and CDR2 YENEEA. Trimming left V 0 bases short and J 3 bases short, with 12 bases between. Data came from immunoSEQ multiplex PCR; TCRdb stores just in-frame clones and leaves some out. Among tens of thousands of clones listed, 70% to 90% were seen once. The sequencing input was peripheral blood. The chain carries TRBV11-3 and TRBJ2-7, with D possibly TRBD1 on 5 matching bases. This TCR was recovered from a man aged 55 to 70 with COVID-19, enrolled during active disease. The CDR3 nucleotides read TGTGCCAGCAGCTTAGAGGCAGGGCAGAGCTACGAGCAGTACTTC. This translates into CASSLEAGQSYEQYF.